These 18 T cell receptor beta chains originate from one sample sequenced in a study of tumor-infiltrating lymphocytes in primary liver carcinoma. The input was around 530 ng total RNA; TCR beta cDNA was made from it with a constant-region primer. ARM-PCR was slightly modified, and three nested multiplex PCR rounds with it gave rise to the TCR beta libraries. Two initial PCR rounds of approximately 10 cycles each paired TRBV1-TRBV30 forward primers with a C-beta reverse primer. TCRdb redid the calling of the multiplex PCR reads with MiXCR, one entry per CDR3 protein. The sample lists about 44,000 distinct CDR3 sequences, roughly 75% seen once, with about 38% in the top ten. Without any cell sorting, roughly 18-34 mg of bulk tissue yielded co-extracted RNA and DNA. Material: tumor-adjacent normal liver tissue. Receptor source: a woman between 25 and 40 years old with primary liver carcinoma and hepatitis B virus infection.

Ten or more counts support this clonotype. The chain joins TRBV10-2 to TRBJ2-5; no firm D call. This CDR3 region has 14 residues. V lost 6 bases, J lost 1 base, and 12 bases lay in between. The germline V gene has CDR1 WSHSY and CDR2 SAAADI. CDR3 sequence (DNA): TGCGCCAGCAGGACCCGGGCACCCCAAGAGACCCAGTACTTC. It specifies CASRTRAPQETQYF.

V is TRBV11-2 and J is TRBJ2-1; 7 bases line up with TRBD2. Trimming removed 7 bases from V and 7 bases from J; junction bases left unmatched: 7. This CDR3 comprises 13 residues. Germline loops: CDR1 SGHAT, CDR2 FQNNGV. The CDR3 coding sequence is TGTGCCAGCATCGGGGGGACGTGGAATGAGCAGTTCTTC. It encodes CASIGGTWNEQFF.

Comment on this clonotype: Compared with germline, one end of the junction differs, possibly owing to a read error. The chain recombines TRBV28 with TRBJ1-6; 9 positions match TRBD1. CDR1 is MDHEN, CDR2 SYDVKM, per germline. The CDR3 totals 16 residues. The DNA of the CDR3 is TGTGCCAACAGTACCCACAGGGGGCAAGTTCTATTCACCCTCCACTTT. Its translation is CANSTHRGQVLFTLHF.

Concerning this clonotype: The CDR3 does not end in the conserved phenylalanine or tryptophan, so this is likely a read error. No DNA is shown, since the ends of the CDR3 on it are uncertain; the CDR3 is the one TCRdb lists. V is TRBV7-8 and J is TRBJ2-2. Termini included, the CDR3 measures 15 amino acids. Germline lookup yields CDR1 SGHVS and CDR2 FQNEAQ. The CDR3 loop is CASNLVGLGSGELLS.

The rearrangement joins TRBV14 to TRBJ2-5, with D possibly TRBD2 on 6 matching bases. The length of the CDR3 is 15 residues. V was cut by 3 bases and J by 13 bases, with 24 bases left in between. Germline V lookup: CDR1 SGHDN, CDR2 FVKESK. CDR3 protein: CASSQAAGTDYELYF. As DNA, the CDR3 is TGTGCCAGCAGCCAGGCGGCGGGGACTGACTACGAGCTGTACTTC.

In the case of this clonotype: The missing conserved phenylalanine or tryptophan at the end of this CDR3 makes a read error likely. The chain combines TRBV6-5 with TRBJ1-1; D is possibly TRBD1 (5 bases). This CDR3 is built from 13 residues. Germline lookup yields CDR1 MNHEY and CDR2 SVGAGI. V lost 2 bases and J lost 5, with 9 bases in between. CDR3 in DNA: TGTGCCAGCAGTTACGACAGTGGAACTGAAGCTTTCTTG. This codes for CASSYDSGTEAFL.

In the case of this clonotype: Since a much larger clone is just one base distant, this may be a read error. The V call is TRBV24-1, the J call TRBJ2-1; D not resolved. This CDR3 comprises 13 residues. Looked up from germline, CDR1 is KGHDR and CDR2 is SFDVKD. The ends were cut back, 2 bases at V and 10 bases at J, with 11 bases in the middle. The CDR3 is CATSDWVRIEQFF. The CDR3 region has the DNA TGTGCCACCAGTGATTGGGTCCGGATAGAGCAGTTCTTC.

This clonotype was counted only a few times. CDR3 DNA: TGCAGTGCTACCCGACACAGGGAGCGCACTGAAGCTTTCTTT. As protein: CSATRHRERTEAFF. This chain links TRBV20-1 with TRBJ1-1, with TRBD1 as a possible D gene (6 bases). Germline V gives CDR1 DFQATT, CDR2 SNEGSKA (reference sequence). This CDR3 region has 14 residues. The V and J ends lost 4 bases and 4 bases respectively, with 16 bases between them.

For this clonotype: At one end, the junction sequence differs from germline, possibly due to a read error. The chain is built from TRBV6-2 or TRBV6-3 and TRBJ2-1; possible D gene TRBD1, 5 bases. Germline V lookup: CDR1 MNHEY, CDR2 SVGEGT. The length of the CDR3 is 13 residues. For the CDR3, the DNA is TGTGCCAGCAGCGATAGACAGTCGAATGAGCGGTTCTTC. As protein: CASSDRQSNERFF.

The J gene is TRBJ2-1, the V gene TRBV12-3 or TRBV12-4; D gene ambiguous. The CDR3 loop spans 12 amino acids. The V and J ends lost 0 bases and 7 bases respectively, with 4 bases between them. The CDR3, as DNA: TGTGCCAGCAGTTTAGCTGATAATGAGCAGTTCTTC. It yields the protein CASSLADNEQFF.

Worth noting for this clonotype: The CDR3 end shows no conserved phenylalanine or tryptophan, and so a read error is likely. The chain is built from TRBV7-8 and TRBJ2-7, with D possibly being TRBD1 or TRBD2 (5 bases each). The CDR3 totals 16 residues. CDR1 is SGHVS, CDR2 FQNEAQ, per germline. The CDR3 spells CTISAPRGLAPYVQYL. In nucleotides, the CDR3 is TGTACCATCAGCGCCCCCCGGGGCCTCGCCCCCTACGTGCAGTACCTC.

This clonotype appeared a few times. The final CDR3 position lacks the conserved phenylalanine or tryptophan, pointing to a likely read error. This chain joins TRBV7-9 and TRBJ2-7; D remains ambiguous. Germline V gene lookup returns CDR1 SEHNR and CDR2 FQNEAQ (reference sequence). The CDR3 runs to 13 residues. Trimming left V 1 base short and J 3 bases short, with 7 bases between. This CDR3 reads CASSLGVGYEQYS. The DNA of the CDR3 is TGTGCCAGCAGCTTAGGGGTCGGCTACGAGCAGTACTCC.

Worth noting for this clonotype: A read error may account for a junction end that differs from germline. The chain employs TRBV30 and TRBJ2-3; D perhaps matches TRBD2 (5 bases). The germline V gene encodes CDR1 GTSNPN and CDR2 SVGIG (reference sequence). The CDR3 runs 13 residues. This CDR3 reads CALSVHGRDTQYF. Written as DNA, the CDR3 is TGTGCCTTGAGTGTACATGGTCGGGATACGCAATATTTT.

Turning to this clonotype: A junction boundary mismatches the germline segment, possibly from a read error. The rearrangement joins TRBV4-3 to TRBJ2-1; D uncertain. CDR1 is LGHNA and CDR2 is YSLEER in the germline V gene. CDR3 length: 14 amino acids. In DNA, the CDR3 is TGCGCCAACAGCCACACAGAGTTGGCCAATGAGCAGCTCTTC. Its translation is CANSHTELANEQLF.

This clonotype appeared once. Its ends do not fully match the called genes, so a read error is possible. The rearrangement joins TRBV12-3 or TRBV12-4 to TRBJ2-2, with D possibly being TRBD2 (5 bases). The CDR3 runs to 15 residues. In DNA, the CDR3 is TGTGCCAGCCGAGGGTGTGACACGAACACAGGGGAGCTGTTTTTT. It specifies CASRGCDTNTGELFF.

The gene calls are TRBV29-1 and TRBJ2-1, with TRBD2 as a possible D gene (6 bases). The length of the CDR3 is 14 residues. The V end lost 7 bases, the J end lost 8 bases, and 21 bases lay between the germline ends. Germline V gene data show CDR1 as SQVTM and CDR2 as ANQGSEA. Here the CDR3 reads CSGAAGSIVDEQFF. The CDR3 bases are TGCAGCGGCGCAGCCGGGAGCATAGTCGATGAGCAGTTCTTC.

This clonotype appeared many times. The chain combines TRBV7-9 with TRBJ2-3; TRBD1 agrees at 7 bases. The germline CDR1 and CDR2 sequences are SEHNR and FQNEAQ (reference sequence). Trimming at V came to 10 bases and at J to 4 bases, leaving 8 bases not matched to a gene. This CDR3 contains 13 residues. CDR3 residues: CATETTGPDTQYF. Written as DNA, the CDR3 is TGTGCCACCGAGACGACAGGGCCAGATACGCAGTATTTT.

On this clonotype itself: At one of its ends the junction is not consistent with the germline gene, which may arise from a read error. J is TRBJ2-2 and V is TRBV6-6, with D perhaps TRBD1 (6 bases). Per germline, CDR1 MNHNY and CDR2 SVGAGI (reference sequence). This CDR3 spans 14 amino acids. The CDR3 coding sequence is TGTGCCATCAGTTGGGCAGGGGCCACCGGGGAGCTGTTTTTT. Translating it yields CAISWAGATGELFF.